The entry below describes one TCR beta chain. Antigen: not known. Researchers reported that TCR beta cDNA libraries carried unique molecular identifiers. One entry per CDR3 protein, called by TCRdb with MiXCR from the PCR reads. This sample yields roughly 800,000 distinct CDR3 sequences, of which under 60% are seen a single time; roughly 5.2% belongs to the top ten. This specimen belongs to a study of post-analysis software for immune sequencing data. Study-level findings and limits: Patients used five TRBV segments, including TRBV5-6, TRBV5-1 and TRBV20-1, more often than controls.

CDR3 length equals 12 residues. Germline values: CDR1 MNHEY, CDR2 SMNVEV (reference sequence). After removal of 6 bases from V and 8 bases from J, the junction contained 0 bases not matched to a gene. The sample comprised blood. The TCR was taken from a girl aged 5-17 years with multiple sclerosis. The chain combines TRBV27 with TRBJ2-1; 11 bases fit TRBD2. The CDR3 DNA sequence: TGTGCCAGCAGGGGACTAGCGGATGAGCAGTTCTTC. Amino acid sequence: CASRGLADEQFF.